This T cell receptor (beta chain) was documented in a study of beta chain features in type 1 diabetes (dated by TCRdb to the late 2010s). Study-wide context: Mean age, gender distribution, total cell number and subset yield were not different between patients and healthy donors. Regulatory and stem cell-like memory subsets were isolated from only 8 patients and roughly 8 healthy donors, whereas naive and central memory subsets came from all 28 donors. A total of approximately 110,000,000 sorted cells were examined across all samples, and a strong correlation was observed between cell number per subset and RNA yield. The study compared TCRB repertoires of sorted circulating CD4+ T cell subsets between recently diagnosed type 1 diabetes patients and matched healthy donors.

From each donor, a single peripheral blood sample of 90 to 150 mL on average was drawn into heparinised tubes. Naive, central memory, regulatory and stem cell-like memory CD4+ T cells were sorted on a BD FACSAria II using a panel including CD45RO, CCR7, CD25, CD127, CD95 and CD27. A purity above 95% was achieved for all sorted populations. PBMCs were separated immediately by Lymphoprep density gradient centrifugation and were stained directly, without being cultured. To minimize batch effects, samples were stained and sorted in pairs, one healthy donor with one patient per experiment. On the study overall, not on this receptor specifically: In all four CD4+ subsets, TCRB CDR3 length was moderately but significantly shorter in type 1 diabetes patients. Because cDNA was sequenced instead of genomic DNA, highly expressing activated cells could be over-represented, though the groups showed no difference in activation or CD3 levels. Only small numbers of individuals were included in the HLA sub-analyses, which left unresolved whether HLA type had any influence on TCRB rearrangement. Naive, central memory and regulatory TCRB repertoires appeared to be more alike among patients than among healthy donors. Fewer insertions and more nucleotide deletions at VDJ recombination sites were observed in patients with type 1 diabetes, implying thymic rearrangement abnormalities. PCR may preferentially amplify shorter templates, but because patient and control samples were amplified and corrected together, any resulting skew would affect both groups equally.

This clone was seen more than once but under ten times. This receptor's antigen is unknown. No per-base quality is available; no much larger clone lies one base away. The High Capacity cDNA Reverse Transcription Kit was used to reverse transcribe all of the isolated RNA, meaning that expressed TCRB transcripts were what got sequenced. Deep immunoSEQ sequencing was applied to naive, central memory and regulatory T cell samples, giving an average of roughly 3.5 million total reads per sample. After sorted cells were lysed in RLT buffer, RNA was extracted with DNase-treated RNeasy Micro or Mini kits, with the choice depending on cell number. Each cell subset was processed separately to prevent cross-contamination, with patient and healthy donor samples processed together. Using the immunoSEQ multiplex PCR, TCRB sequences were amplified from cDNA into 87-bp fragments spanning the CDR3 region. Sequencing of the amplicons was performed on the Illumina HiSeq platform. As for the original processing: PCR bias was computationally corrected using synthetic template baselines, reads within Hamming distance 2 were collapsed, and singletons that could not be merged were discarded. By aligning reads against IMGT, V, D and J genes, CDR3 length, and insertions or deletions at six rearrangement sites were assigned. Within each subset, clonotype counts were normalized to sorted cell number, after which true diversity and Gini coefficients were computed with the tcR R package. The overlap coefficient, calculated on TCRB nucleotide sequences, was used to quantify repertoire sharing. What TCRdb holds here is the immuneACCESS table cut down to in-frame rearrangements. Part of the clones is not present; checked against another copy, under half of the missing clones reflect an unresolved V gene, and the others are unexplained. V, J and clone size were drawn from that table, and D and trimming were deduced from the DNA. This sample has almost 350,000 clones in its table, and under 8.5% of those were observed once. The ten biggest clones cover around 0.45% of the sample.

Specimen: central memory CD4+ T cells from blood. This clonotype originated in a woman aged 18-29 years in good health.

The DNA sequence reads TGTGCCAGCAGCCGAGGAGCCCAAGAGACCCAGTACTTC. This sequence encodes CASSRGAQETQYF. The chain is assembled from TRBV7-2 and TRBJ2-5; there is no confident call for the D gene. The CDR3 spans 13 residues, from the cysteine through the phenylalanine. Only the CDR3 region is kept as DNA, spanning 39 bases read in frame from base 1. Trimming at the junction amounts to 5 bases on V and 1 base on J, and the germline ends lie 8 bases apart. According to the germline V gene, CDR1 reads SGHTA and CDR2 reads FQGNSA.